Given below is one TCR beta chain in context. Its antigen remains unidentified. Using immunoSEQ multiplex PCR, the repertoire was profiled, and TCRdb retains in-frame clones only, with some absent. The sample has 40,000 to 45,000 clones, 65% to 85% seen once. This record comes from a study of a mutant IDH1 vaccine in newly diagnosed glioma. Points from the study as a whole: Of the patients, about 95% had vaccine-induced immune responses.

Germline CDR1 and CDR2: SGHAT and FQNNGV. Trimming took 5 bases from V and 5 from J; bases not matched to a gene: 11. CDR3 length: 15 amino acids. As for time point: week 23, last vaccination. Every vaccination contained 300 ug of the mutant IDH1 20-mer peptide and was paired with topical imiquimod. V and J are TRBV11-2 and TRBJ1-2; 7 bases line up with TRBD1. The sample consisted of PBMCs, taken from a glioma patient whose treatment included an IDH1 peptide vaccine. This sequence was found in a woman younger than 30 with glioma. Some clones in this sample may be carry-over from other donors' samples. This CDR3 is CASSTNPGTEYGYTF. The CDR3 nucleotides are TGTGCCAGCAGCACCAACCCCGGGACAGAATATGGCTACACCTTC.